This T cell receptor beta chain stems from a study of cytomegalovirus exposure and HLA in healthy donors. Whole-study results and caveats: As a later analysis revealed, the rate of TCR association differed by HLA locus, with DRB1 most and HLA-C fewest. The majority of CMV-associated TCR beta chains were reported as apparently HLA-restricted in a later analysis.

Concerning this clone: Its antigen is unidentified.

PCR amplification relied on 60 Vbeta primers (plus 13 Jbeta primers). Assay: immunoSEQ multiplex PCR; the TCRdb copy retains only in-frame clones and omits some. Of 200,000 to 250,000 clones listed, around 79% are singletons. V lost 1 base, J lost 4 bases, and 6 bases lay in between. The CDR3 runs 13 residues. Germline V CDR1 and CDR2: SGHDT, YYEEEE. The source of this sequence is a girl aged 2-15 years in good health and CMV-seronegative. The V and J genes are TRBV5-6 and TRBJ1-5; D gene ambiguous. Sequenced input: PBMCs. The CDR3 region has the DNA TGTGCCAGCAGCTTGTTTTCAAATCAGCCCCAGCATTTT. Translated: CASSLFSNQPQHF. The variable domain in full, with the rest retrieved from reference TRBV5-6 and TRBJ1-5, is DAGVTQSPTHLIKTRGQQVTLRCSPKSGHDTVSWYQQALGQGPQFIFQYYEEEERQRGNFPDRFSGHQFPNYSSELNVNALLLGDSALYLCASSLFSNQPQHFGDGTRLSIL.